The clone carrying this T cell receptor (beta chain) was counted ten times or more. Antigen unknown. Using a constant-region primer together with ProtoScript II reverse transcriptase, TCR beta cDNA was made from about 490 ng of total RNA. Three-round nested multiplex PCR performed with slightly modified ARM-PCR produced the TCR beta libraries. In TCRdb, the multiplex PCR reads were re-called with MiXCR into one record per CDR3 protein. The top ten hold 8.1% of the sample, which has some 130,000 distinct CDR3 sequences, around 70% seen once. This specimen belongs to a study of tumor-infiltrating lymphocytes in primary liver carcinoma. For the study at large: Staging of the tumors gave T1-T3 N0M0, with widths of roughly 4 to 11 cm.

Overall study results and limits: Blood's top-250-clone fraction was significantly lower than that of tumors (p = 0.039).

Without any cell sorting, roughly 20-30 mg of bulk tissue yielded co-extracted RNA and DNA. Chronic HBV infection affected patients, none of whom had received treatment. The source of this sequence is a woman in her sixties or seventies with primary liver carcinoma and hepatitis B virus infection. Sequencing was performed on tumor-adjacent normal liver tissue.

The CDR3 loop reads CASRTGTSGPGTQYF. The DNA of the CDR3 is TGCGCCAGCAGAACCGGGACTAGCGGGCCGGGTACGCAGTATTTT. The genes are TRBV5-1 and TRBJ2-3; TRBD2 aligns across 12 bases. Germline-derived CDR1 and CDR2 are SGHRS and YFSETQ. The ends lost 5 bases at V and 8 bases at J; junction bases unmatched: 9. This CDR3 is built from 15 residues.